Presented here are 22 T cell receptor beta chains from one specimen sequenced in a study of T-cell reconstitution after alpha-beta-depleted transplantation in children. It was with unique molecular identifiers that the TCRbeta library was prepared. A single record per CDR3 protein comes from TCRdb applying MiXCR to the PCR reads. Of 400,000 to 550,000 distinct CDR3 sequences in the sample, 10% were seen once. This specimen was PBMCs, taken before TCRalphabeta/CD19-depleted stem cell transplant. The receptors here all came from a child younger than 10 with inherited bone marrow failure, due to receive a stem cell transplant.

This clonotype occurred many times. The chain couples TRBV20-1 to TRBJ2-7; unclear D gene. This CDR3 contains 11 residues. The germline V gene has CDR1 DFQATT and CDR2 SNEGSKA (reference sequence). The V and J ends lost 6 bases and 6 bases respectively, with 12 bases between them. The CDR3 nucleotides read TGCAGTGCCGGTCCCACGTTCGAGCAGTACTTC. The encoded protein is CSAGPTFEQYF.

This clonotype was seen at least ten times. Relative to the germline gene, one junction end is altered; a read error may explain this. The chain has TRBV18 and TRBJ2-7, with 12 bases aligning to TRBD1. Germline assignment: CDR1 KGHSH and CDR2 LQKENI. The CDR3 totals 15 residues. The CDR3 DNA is TGCGCCAGCAGCCCGGGACAGGGGGCCTCCTACGAGCAGTACTTC. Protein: CASSPGQGASYEQYF.

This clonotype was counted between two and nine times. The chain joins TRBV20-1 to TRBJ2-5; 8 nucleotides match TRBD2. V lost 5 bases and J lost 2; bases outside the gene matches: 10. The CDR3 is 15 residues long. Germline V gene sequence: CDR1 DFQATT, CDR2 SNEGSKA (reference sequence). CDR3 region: CSAAPAASGQETQYF. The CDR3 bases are TGCAGTGCTGCTCCCGCGGCTAGCGGGCAAGAGACCCAGTACTTC.

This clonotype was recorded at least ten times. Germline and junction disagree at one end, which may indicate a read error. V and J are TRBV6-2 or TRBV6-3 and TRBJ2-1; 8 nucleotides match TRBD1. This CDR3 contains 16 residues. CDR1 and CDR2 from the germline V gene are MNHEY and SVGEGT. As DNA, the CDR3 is TGTTCCAGCAGTTACGAACCGGGACAGGCCTACAATGAGCAGTTCTTC. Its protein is CSSSYEPGQAYNEQFF.

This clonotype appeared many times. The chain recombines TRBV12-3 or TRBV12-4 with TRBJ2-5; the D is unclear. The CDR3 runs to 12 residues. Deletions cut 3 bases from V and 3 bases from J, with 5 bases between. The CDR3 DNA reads TGTGCCAGCAGTTTGCGTAAAGAGACCCAGTACTTC. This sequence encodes CASSLRKETQYF.

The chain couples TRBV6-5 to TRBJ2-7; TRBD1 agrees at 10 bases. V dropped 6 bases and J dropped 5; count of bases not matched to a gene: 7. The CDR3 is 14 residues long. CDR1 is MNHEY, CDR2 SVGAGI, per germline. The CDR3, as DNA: TGTGCCAGCAGCTACCGGGACAGGGGCGACGAGCAGTACTTC. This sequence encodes CASSYRDRGDEQYF.

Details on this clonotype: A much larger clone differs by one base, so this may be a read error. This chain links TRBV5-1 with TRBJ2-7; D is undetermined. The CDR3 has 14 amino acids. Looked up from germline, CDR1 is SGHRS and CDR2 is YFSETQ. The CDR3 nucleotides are TGCGCCAGCAGCTTGAGTTGGCTAACCTACGAGGAGTACTTC. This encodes CASSLSWLTYEEYF.

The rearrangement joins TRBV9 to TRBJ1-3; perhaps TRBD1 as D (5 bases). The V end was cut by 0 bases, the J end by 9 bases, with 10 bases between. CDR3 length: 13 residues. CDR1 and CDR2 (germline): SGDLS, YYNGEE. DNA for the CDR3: TGTGCCAGCAGCGTAGGAACAGGTCCCACCATATATTTT. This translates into CASSVGTGPTIYF.

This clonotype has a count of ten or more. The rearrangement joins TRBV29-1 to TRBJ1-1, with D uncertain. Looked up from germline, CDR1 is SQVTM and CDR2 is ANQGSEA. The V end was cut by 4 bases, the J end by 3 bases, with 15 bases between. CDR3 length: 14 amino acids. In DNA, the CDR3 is TGCAGCGTTGGGAAACCCCAGGTTTACACTGAAGCTTTCTTT. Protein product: CSVGKPQVYTEAFF.

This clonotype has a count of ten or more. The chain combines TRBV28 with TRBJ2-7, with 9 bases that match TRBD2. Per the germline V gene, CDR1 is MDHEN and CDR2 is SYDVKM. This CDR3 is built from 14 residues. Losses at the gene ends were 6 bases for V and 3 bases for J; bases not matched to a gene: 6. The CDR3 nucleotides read TGTGCCAGCAGCATGATAGCGGGAGTCTACGAGCAGTACTTC. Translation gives CASSMIAGVYEQYF.

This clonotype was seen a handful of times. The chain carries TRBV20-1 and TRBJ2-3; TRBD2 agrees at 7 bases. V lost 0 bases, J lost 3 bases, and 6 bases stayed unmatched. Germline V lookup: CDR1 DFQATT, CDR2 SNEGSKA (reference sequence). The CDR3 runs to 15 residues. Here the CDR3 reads CSARDGRESTDTQYF. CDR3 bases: TGCAGTGCTAGAGATGGGCGGGAGAGTACAGATACGCAGTATTTT.

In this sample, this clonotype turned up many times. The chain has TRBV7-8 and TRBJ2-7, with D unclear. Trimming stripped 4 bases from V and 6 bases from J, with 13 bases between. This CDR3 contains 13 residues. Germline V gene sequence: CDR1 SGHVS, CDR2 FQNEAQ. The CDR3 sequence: CASSSKIFAEQYF. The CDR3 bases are TGTGCCAGCAGCTCCAAAATATTTGCCGAGCAGTACTTC.

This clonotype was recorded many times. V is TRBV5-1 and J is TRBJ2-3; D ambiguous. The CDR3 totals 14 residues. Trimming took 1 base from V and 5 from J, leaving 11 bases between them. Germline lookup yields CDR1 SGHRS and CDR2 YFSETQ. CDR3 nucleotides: TGCGCCAGCAGCTTGAGTCCGACGGAAGATACGCAGTATTTT. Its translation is CASSLSPTEDTQYF.

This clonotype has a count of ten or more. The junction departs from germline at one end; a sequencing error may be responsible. This CDR3 is CASSIAGVSYEQYF. The CDR3 coding sequence is TGTGCCAGCAGTATAGCGGGAGTCTCCTACGAGCAGTACTTC. V usage is TRBV12-3 or TRBV12-4 and J usage is TRBJ2-7; TRBD2 aligns across 9 bases. The CDR3 has 14 amino acids.

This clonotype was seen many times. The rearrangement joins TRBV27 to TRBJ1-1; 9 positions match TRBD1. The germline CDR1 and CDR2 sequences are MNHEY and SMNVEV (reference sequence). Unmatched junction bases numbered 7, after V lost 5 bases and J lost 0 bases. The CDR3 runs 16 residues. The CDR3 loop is CASSLMGQGMNTEAFF. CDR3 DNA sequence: TGTGCCAGCAGTCTCATGGGACAGGGTATGAACACTGAAGCTTTCTTT.

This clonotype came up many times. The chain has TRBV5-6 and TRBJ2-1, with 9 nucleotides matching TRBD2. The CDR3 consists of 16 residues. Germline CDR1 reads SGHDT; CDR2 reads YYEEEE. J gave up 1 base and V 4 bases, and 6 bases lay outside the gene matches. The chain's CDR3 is CASSKIAGESYNEQFF. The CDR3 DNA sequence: TGTGCCAGCAGCAAGATAGCGGGAGAATCCTACAATGAGCAGTTCTTC. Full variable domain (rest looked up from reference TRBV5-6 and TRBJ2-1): DAGVTQSPTHLIKTRGQQVTLRCSPKSGHDTVSWYQQALGQGPQFIFQYYEEEERQRGNFPDRFSGHQFPNYSSELNVNALLLGDSALYLCASSKIAGESYNEQFFGPGTRLTVL.

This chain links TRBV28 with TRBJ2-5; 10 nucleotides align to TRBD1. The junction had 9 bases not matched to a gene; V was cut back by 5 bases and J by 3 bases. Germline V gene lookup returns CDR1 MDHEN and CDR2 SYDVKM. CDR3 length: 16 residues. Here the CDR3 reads CASSTFFGTGEETQYF. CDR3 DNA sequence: TGTGCCAGCAGTACATTTTTCGGGACAGGGGAAGAGACCCAGTACTTC.

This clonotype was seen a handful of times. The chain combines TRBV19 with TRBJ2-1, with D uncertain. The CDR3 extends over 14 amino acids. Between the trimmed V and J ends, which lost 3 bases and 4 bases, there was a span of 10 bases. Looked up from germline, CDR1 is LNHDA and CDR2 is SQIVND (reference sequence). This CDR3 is CASSMRHGYNEQFF. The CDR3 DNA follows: TGTGCCAGTAGTATGCGACATGGTTACAATGAGCAGTTCTTC.

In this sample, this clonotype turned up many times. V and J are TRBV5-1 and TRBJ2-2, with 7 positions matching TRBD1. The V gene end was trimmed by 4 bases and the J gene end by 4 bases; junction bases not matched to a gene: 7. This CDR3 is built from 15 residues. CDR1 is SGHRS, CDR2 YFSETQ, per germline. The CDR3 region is CASSLPGGRTGELFF. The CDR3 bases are TGCGCCAGCAGCCTGCCAGGGGGACGCACCGGGGAGCTGTTTTTT.

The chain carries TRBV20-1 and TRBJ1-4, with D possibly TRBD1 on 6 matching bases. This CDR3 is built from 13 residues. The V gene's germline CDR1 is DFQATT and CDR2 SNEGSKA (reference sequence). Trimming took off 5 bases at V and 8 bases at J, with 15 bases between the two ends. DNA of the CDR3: TGCAGTGCTGGGGGGGGCGCAGGGGAAAAACTGTTTTTT. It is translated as CSAGGGAGEKLFF.

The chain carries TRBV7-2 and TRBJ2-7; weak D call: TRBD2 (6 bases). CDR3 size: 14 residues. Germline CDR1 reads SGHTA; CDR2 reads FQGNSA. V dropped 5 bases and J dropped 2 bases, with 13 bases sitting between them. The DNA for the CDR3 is TGTGCCAGCAGCCAGGAGGTAGCGGCCTACGAGCAGTACTTC. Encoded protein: CASSQEVAAYEQYF.

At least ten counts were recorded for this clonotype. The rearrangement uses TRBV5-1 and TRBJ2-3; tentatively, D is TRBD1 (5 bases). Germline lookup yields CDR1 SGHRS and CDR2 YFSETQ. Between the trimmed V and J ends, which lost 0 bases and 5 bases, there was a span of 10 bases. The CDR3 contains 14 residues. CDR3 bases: TGCGCCAGCAGCTTGGGGCAGGGAATAGATACGCAGTATTTT. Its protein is CASSLGQGIDTQYF.